The 25 T cell receptor beta chains reported below all come from one sample, sequenced in a study of CXCR3-negative and CXCR3-positive naive CD8 T cells. General observations from the study: CXCR3-positive naive cells had TRB CDR3s that were more hydrophobic than CXCR3-negative naive cells had.

Their antigen targets remain unknown. In preparing the TRB cDNA libraries, 5' RACE with UMI labels was used. TCRdb reanalyzed the 5' RACE reads and collapses them to one entry per CDR3 protein, without DNA. The sample features around 120,000 distinct CDR3 sequences, with roughly 0.62% in its top ten. The specimen sequenced was naive CXCR3+ CD8+ T cells from blood. The subset was: CD45RO-CCR7+CD27+CD95- naive CD8+ T cells expressing CXCR3 (TNR3+). These receptors came from a human donor in good health. Some clones in this sample may be carry-over from other donors' samples.

This chain joins TRBV4-3 and TRBJ1-3. CDR3 length equals 17 residues. Germline CDR1 LGHNA, CDR2 YSLEER. The CDR3 sequence is CASSQDRAATSGNTIYF.

The V call is TRBV25-1, the J call TRBJ1-1. This CDR3 is built from 15 residues. CDR1 and CDR2 (germline): MGHDK, SYGVNS. This chain's CDR3 is CASSELEGLGTEAFF. Drawing the rest from reference TRBV25-1 and TRBJ1-1, the complete variable domain is EADIYQTPRYLVIGTGKKITLECSQTMGHDKMYWYQQDPGMELHLIHYSYGVNSTEKGDLSSESTVSRIRTEHFPLTLESARPSHTSQYLCASSELEGLGTEAFFGQGTRLTVV.

Here the CDR3 reads CASSFRESHNEQFF. The genes are TRBV28 and TRBJ2-1. The CDR3 consists of 14 residues. Germline CDR1 is MDHEN and CDR2 is SYDVKM.

The genes are TRBV11-2 and TRBJ1-1. Germline V lookup: CDR1 SGHAT, CDR2 FQNNGV. There are 11 residues in the CDR3. CDR3 region: CASSLGAEAFF. Supplemented by reference TRBV11-2 and TRBJ1-1, the full variable domain reads EAGVAQSPRYKIIEKRQSVAFWCNPISGHATLYWYQQILGQGPKLLIQFQNNGVVDDSQLPKDRFSAERLKGVDSTLKIQPAKLEDSAVYLCASSLGAEAFFGQGTRLTVV.

The chain employs TRBV24-1 and TRBJ1-1. This CDR3 comprises 14 residues. Germline assignment: CDR1 KGHDR and CDR2 SFDVKD. CDR3 region: CATSDVFTNTEAFF.

The chain couples TRBV29-1 to TRBJ2-7; TCRdb returns TRBD1, unconfirmable since there is no DNA. The germline CDR1 and CDR2 sequences are SQVTM and ANQGSEA. This CDR3 is 11 amino acids long. The CDR3 sequence is CSVSGPGEQYF.

The chain couples TRBV7-9 to TRBJ1-1. Looked up from germline, CDR1 is SEHNR and CDR2 is FQNEAQ (reference sequence). The CDR3 runs to 12 residues. The CDR3 sequence is CASSLGGPEAFF. Variable domain in full (rest from reference TRBV7-9 and TRBJ1-1): DTGVSQNPRHKITKRGQNVTFRCDPISEHNRLYWYRQTLGQGPEFLTYFQNEAQLEKSRLLSDRFSAERPKGSFSTLEIQRTEQGDSAMYLCASSLGGPEAFFGQGTRLTVV.

The chain joins TRBV27 to TRBJ2-7; the TRBD2 assignment by TCRdb is unverifiable without DNA. This CDR3 has 14 residues. Per the germline V gene, CDR1 is MNHEY and CDR2 is SMNVEV (reference sequence). This CDR3 reads CASSLRRETYEQYF.

The rearrangement joins TRBV10-1 to TRBJ2-7; TCRdb's D call of TRBD1 is untestable without DNA. CDR1 and CDR2 from the germline V gene are WNHNN and SYGVQD (reference sequence). The CDR3 extends over 13 amino acids. The CDR3 protein is CARKTDLDYEQYF.

The gene calls are TRBV7-9 and TRBJ2-7; checking the TCRdb D call of TRBD1 is not possible without DNA. The CDR3 consists of 13 residues. Germline-derived CDR1 and CDR2 are SEHNR and FQNEAQ (reference sequence). The CDR3 reads CDSSRDGGDEQYF.

The chain uses TRBV7-9 and TRBJ2-2; TCRdb's D call of TRBD2 is untestable without DNA. Germline V gene lookup returns CDR1 SEHNR and CDR2 FQNEAQ (reference sequence). CDR3 length equals 15 residues. The CDR3 loop reads CASSWTAPNTGELFF.

The genes are TRBV29-1 and TRBJ2-3; TCRdb selects TRBD2, and the lack of DNA leaves this call unchecked. This CDR3 is 17 amino acids long. Germline assignment: CDR1 SQVTM and CDR2 ANQGSEA. CDR3 amino acids: CSVEDPGLASFTDTQYF.

The chain couples TRBV7-8 to TRBJ2-3; TCRdb designates TRBD1, a call that cannot be tested without DNA. The CDR3 covers 14 residues. From germline, CDR1 is SGHVS and CDR2 FQNEAQ. The CDR3 sequence is CASSTPDRSDTQYF.

This rearrangement joins TRBV4-1 to TRBJ2-1. The CDR3 runs 13 residues. Germline V gives CDR1 MGHRA, CDR2 YSYEKL. This chain's CDR3 is CASSQDTDNEQFF.

This rearrangement joins TRBV7-9 to TRBJ2-1; TCRdb outputs TRBD2, but without DNA this stays unchecked. Germline lookup yields CDR1 SEHNR and CDR2 FQNEAQ (reference sequence). This CDR3 has 15 amino acids. The CDR3 sequence is CASSPVEGIGNEQFF.

This chain joins TRBV5-1 and TRBJ1-1; absent DNA, TCRdb's TRBD1 call cannot be checked. The CDR3 is 15 amino acids. The germline gives CDR1 SGHRS, CDR2 YFSETQ. The CDR3 is CASSPSGTTGAEAFF.

The CDR3 here is CAPRGGLNTEAFF. The V gene is TRBV21-1, the J gene TRBJ1-1; checking the TCRdb D call of TRBD1 is not possible without DNA. TRBV21-1 is annotated as a pseudogene. This CDR3 is built from 13 residues.

The chain uses TRBV7-9 and TRBJ2-1; TCRdb designates TRBD1, a call that cannot be tested without DNA. The CDR3 runs to 12 residues. Germline CDR1 and CDR2: SEHNR and FQNEAQ (reference sequence). The CDR3: CASSWTGDEQFF.

This chain connects TRBV6-2 or TRBV6-3 to TRBJ2-5; TCRdb names TRBD1, which stays unverified in the absence of DNA. The CDR3 covers 14 residues. Germline V gene sequence: CDR1 MNHEY, CDR2 SVGEGT. CDR3 residues: CASSYYGGQETQYF.

The rearrangement links TRBV29-1 to TRBJ2-7; TCRdb indicates TRBD1, and absent DNA this call remains unverified. The germline CDR1 and CDR2 sequences are SQVTM and ANQGSEA. This CDR3 has 14 residues. The CDR3 is CSVILGQQLYEQYF.

The chain recombines TRBV30 with TRBJ1-2. The CDR3 totals 13 residues. Germline lookup yields CDR1 GTSNPN and CDR2 SVGIG (reference sequence). CDR3 protein: CAWTASEGYGYTF.

The chain recombines TRBV19 with TRBJ1-4. Per the germline V gene, CDR1 is LNHDA and CDR2 is SQIVND (reference sequence). CDR3 size: 12 residues. CDR3 loop: CASSVNNEKLFF.

The gene calls are TRBV15 and TRBJ1-3; checking the TCRdb D call of TRBD1 is not possible without DNA. The CDR3 runs to 16 residues. Per the germline V gene, CDR1 is LNHNV and CDR2 is YYDKDF (reference sequence). CDR3 sequence: CATSNPGVWTGNTIYF.

The CDR3 loop is CASSQDGPNTEAFF. The chain links TRBV3-1 to TRBJ1-1. This CDR3 is 14 amino acids long. CDR1 and CDR2 from the germline V gene are LGHDT and YNNKEL (reference sequence).

The chain joins TRBV14 to TRBJ1-1; TCRdb's D call of TRBD1 is untestable without DNA. This CDR3 has 14 amino acids. Germline V gene data show CDR1 as SGHDN and CDR2 as FVKESK. The CDR3 is CASSRPTVNTEAFF.